This T cell receptor beta chain derives from a study of T cell repertoires in cytomegalovirus infection. Study overall: Carrying CMV and the relevant HLA type showed in public TCR beta signatures.

MiXCR, run by TCRdb on the reads, gives a single entry per CDR3 protein. The table shows about 110,000 distinct CDR3 sequences, with roughly 40% occurring only once. Note on this clonotype: Its antigen is not known.

Study-wide results and limits: Carriers of CMV plus the relevant HLA were identified by cumulative public TCR beta family frequency. There were HLA-C-restricted CMV-specific TCR beta clonotypes dominating the ex vivo response.

V lost 2 bases and J 6 bases, leaving 16 bases between the germline ends. CDR3 length equals 16 residues. Per the germline V gene, CDR1 is WSHSY and CDR2 is SAAADI. The TCR comes from a human donor in good health (CMV status not recorded). Some clones in this sample may be carry-over from other donors' samples. V usage is TRBV10-2 and J usage is TRBJ2-2, with D hard to call. Source: CD8+ T cells from cultured PBMCs, taken from culture after CMV antigen stimulation. The CDR3: CASSEITHPVAGELFF. CDR3 DNA sequence: TGCGCCAGCAGTGAGATTACCCACCCGGTTGCCGGGGAGCTGTTTTTT.